Listed below are T cell receptor beta chains from one sample, sequenced in a study of cytomegalovirus exposure and HLA in healthy donors. Profiled with immunoSEQ multiplex PCR; TCRdb holds only in-frame clones, not every one. The sample lists about 200,000 clones, roughly four fifths occurring once. The material sequenced was PBMCs. The receptor set was obtained from a man in his forties in good health and CMV-seropositive. CDR3s include the opening cysteine and the closing phenylalanine or tryptophan. Fields, in order: J gene, CDR3 length, clone size, D gene, V gene, CDR3 DNA, CDR3 protein. The D gene is left open where the match is weak. Clone size appears in some rows only: once, few, many, or a class for an expanded clone.

j_gene: TRBJ2-5; len: 15; abundance: -; d_gene: TRBD1; v_gene: TRBV5-4; CDR3nt: TGTGCCAGCAGGCAACTTGGACAGGGTGGAGAGACCCAGTACTTC; CDR3aa: CASRQLGQGGETQYF
j_gene: TRBJ2-2; len: 12; abundance: -; d_gene: -; v_gene: TRBV27; CDR3nt: TGTGCCAGCAGTCCTTACACCGGGGAGCTGTTTTTT; CDR3aa: CASSPYTGELFF
j_gene: TRBJ1-4; len: 14; abundance: once; d_gene: TRBD1; v_gene: TRBV6-1; CDR3nt: TGTGCCAGCAGCCCGGACAGGAATAATGAAAAACTGTTTTTT; CDR3aa: CASSPDRNNEKLFF
j_gene: TRBJ2-5; len: 16; abundance: -; d_gene: TRBD2; v_gene: TRBV7-9; CDR3nt: TGTGCCAGCAGCTACACCAGGACTAGCGGAAAAGAGACCCAGTACTTC; CDR3aa: CASSYTRTSGKETQYF
j_gene: TRBJ2-7; len: 15; abundance: once; d_gene: -; v_gene: TRBV27; CDR3nt: TGTGCCAGCAGCACCATGGGACTCTACACCTACGAGCAGTACTTC; CDR3aa: CASSTMGLYTYEQYF
j_gene: TRBJ2-7; len: 14; abundance: -; d_gene: -; v_gene: TRBV6-6; CDR3nt: TGTGCCAGCAGTTACTCGGGCGCAAGCTACGAGCAGTACTTC; CDR3aa: CASSYSGASYEQYF
j_gene: TRBJ2-1; len: 15; abundance: -; d_gene: -; v_gene: TRBV15; CDR3nt: TGTGCCACCAGCAGAGCGCGTACAGCCTACAATGAGCAGTTCTTC; CDR3aa: CATSRARTAYNEQFF
j_gene: TRBJ2-7; len: 17; abundance: -; d_gene: TRBD1; v_gene: TRBV7-9; CDR3nt: TGTGCCAGCAGCTTAGGGGCCGGGACAGCAAAATCCTACGAGCAGTACTTC; CDR3aa: CASSLGAGTAKSYEQYF
j_gene: TRBJ1-2; len: 14; abundance: few; d_gene: TRBD1; v_gene: TRBV11-2; CDR3nt: TGTGCCAGCAGCTTAGCACAGGGGACCTATGGCTACACCTTC; CDR3aa: CASSLAQGTYGYTF
j_gene: TRBJ2-7; len: 15; abundance: -; d_gene: -; v_gene: TRBV28; CDR3nt: TGTGCCAGCAGTTTAGTGGGGCATATCTCCTACGAGCAGTACTTC; CDR3aa: CASSLVGHISYEQYF
j_gene: TRBJ2-2; len: 14; abundance: -; d_gene: -; v_gene: TRBV7-7; CDR3nt: TGTGCCAGCAGCTCCCGGCCACGGGGCGGGGAGCTGTTTTTT; CDR3aa: CASSSRPRGGELFF
j_gene: TRBJ1-1; len: 16; abundance: once; d_gene: -; v_gene: TRBV6-5; CDR3nt: TGTGCCAGCAGTTACTCGACACCCCCTTCGGACACTGAAGCTTTCTTT; CDR3aa: CASSYSTPPSDTEAFF